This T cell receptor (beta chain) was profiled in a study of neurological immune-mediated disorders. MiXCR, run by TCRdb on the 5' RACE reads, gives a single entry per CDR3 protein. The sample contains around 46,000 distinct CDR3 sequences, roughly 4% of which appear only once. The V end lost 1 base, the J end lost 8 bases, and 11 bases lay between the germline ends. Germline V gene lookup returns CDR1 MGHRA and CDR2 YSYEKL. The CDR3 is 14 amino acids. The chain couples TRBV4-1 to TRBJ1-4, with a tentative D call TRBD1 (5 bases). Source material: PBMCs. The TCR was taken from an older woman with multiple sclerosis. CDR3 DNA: TGCGCCAGCAGCCAAGGGGGGTATCGCGAAAAACTGTTTTTT. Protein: CASSQGGYREKLFF.